Given below is one T cell receptor (beta chain) in context. Trimming pared 9 bases from V and 1 base from J, leaving 13 bases between. CDR1 is SGHRS, CDR2 YFSETQ, per germline. The CDR3 has 13 residues. This sample is part of a study of blood T cell repertoires in COVID-19. Turning to the study itself: Samples taken during acute and convalescent COVID-19 were collected in the United States, Italy and Spain. Sources were T cells, B-cell-depleted T cells, or PBMCs; the material itself was cDNA or gDNA.

In the authors' workflow: Estimation of nucleated cell counts relied on the amplification of reference gene primers. Produced via immunoSEQ multiplex PCR; TCRdb's table is partial and in-frame only. V, J and clone size derive from that table, while D and trimming were established from the DNA sequence. The sample has over 250,000 clones, around 85% seen once. The clonotype was recovered from a woman in her 70s with acute or convalescent COVID-19. This chain links TRBV5-1 with TRBJ1-1; perhaps TRBD1 as D (6 bases). Input material: peripheral blood. Here the CDR3 DNA reads TGCGCCATCAGGACAGCCCCGAACACTGAAGCTTTCTTT. It is translated as CAIRTAPNTEAFF. The full variable domain, in which reference TRBV5-1 and TRBJ1-1 provide the parts outside the CDR3, is KAGVTQTPRYLIKTRGQQVTLSCSPISGHRSVSWYQQTPGQGLQFLFEYFSETQRNKGNFPGRFSGRQFSNSRSEMNVSTLELGDSALYLCAIRTAPNTEAFFGQGTRLTVV.